Each of the 10 T cell receptor beta chains below was sequenced from the same sample in a study of T cell clonality in common variable immunodeficiency. TCRdb's copy holds only in-frame clones and misses some; the assay was immunoSEQ multiplex PCR. This sample carries 57,000 or so clones and no singletons, and 1.5% to 2% goes to the top ten. Material: peripheral blood mononuclear cells. The receptors here all came from a person aged 18 to 75 in good health.

This clone was recorded at least ten times. The read ends 3 residues shy of where the CDR3 ends; the end is completed using the germline J gene. This chain connects TRBV19 to TRBJ2-3; the match to TRBD2 covers 11 bases. The CDR3 runs 14 residues. Germline loops: CDR1 LNHDA, CDR2 SQIVND (reference sequence). J lost 1 base, V lost 6 bases, and 0 bases had no gene match. The CDR3 loop is CASRGLAGTDTQYF. The DNA read from the CDR3 is TGTGCCAGTAGGGGACTAGCGGGCACAGATACG.

This clone was seen repeatedly, ten times or more. From the germline J gene comes the end of the CDR3, since the read stops 3 residues before it. The V gene is TRBV30, the J gene TRBJ2-7, with TRBD2 as a possible D gene (6 bases). There are 17 residues in the CDR3. V was trimmed by 2 bases and J by 0 bases, leaving 20 bases between them. The germline V gene encodes CDR1 GTSNPN and CDR2 SVGIG (reference sequence). CDR3 DNA (partial): TGTGCCTGGAGTCTGCGCTATTACGGGACTTCCTCCTACGAG. Protein: CAWSLRYYGTSSYE. The complete CDR3 protein is CAWSLRYYGTSSYEQYF.

This clone was seen more than once but under ten times. The CDR3 goes on 3 residues after the read ends, and that part is filled in from the germline J gene. The V and J genes are TRBV19 and TRBJ1-4, with D maybe TRBD1 (6 bases). This CDR3 has 15 residues. V lost 4 bases, J lost 3 bases, and 12 bases lay in between. Germline lookup yields CDR1 LNHDA and CDR2 SQIVND (reference sequence). CDR3 DNA (partial): TGTGCCAGTAGTAAAGCAGGGGACGCTAATGAAAAA. It translates to CASSKAGDANEK. The whole CDR3 protein reads CASSKAGDANEKLFF.

The sample holds many counts of this clone. Read data end 3 residues before the CDR3 end; the end is taken from the germline J gene. The J gene is TRBJ2-5, the V gene TRBV7-2; D is perhaps TRBD2 (5 bases). Germline V gene lookup returns CDR1 SGHTA and CDR2 FQGNSA. The CDR3 has 15 residues. V was shortened by 5 bases and J by 2 bases, with 15 bases between the two germline ends. The sequenced part of the CDR3 DNA is TGTGCCAGCAGCGGCCCATTCGGGGAACAAGAGACC. Amino acids: CASSGPFGEQET. The full CDR3 protein is CASSGPFGEQETQYF.

This clone was detected many times. The read ends 3 residues early relative to the CDR3; the germline J gene fills the gap. The chain links TRBV20-1 to TRBJ2-3; 10 nucleotides align to TRBD2. The CDR3 covers 14 residues. Germline V gene lookup returns CDR1 DFQATT and CDR2 SNEGSKA (reference sequence). The DNA read from the CDR3 is TGCAGCGGACGTCTAGCGGGAGCTATAGATACG. As protein: CSGRLAGAIDT. The complete CDR3 protein is CSGRLAGAIDTQYF.

This clone was observed at least ten times. One end of the junction varies from germline; a read error may be responsible. The read stops 3 residues short of the end of the CDR3; the missing end is completed from the germline J gene. The chain couples TRBV4-2 to TRBJ2-7; the match to TRBD2 covers 7 bases. The germline gives CDR1 LGHNA, CDR2 YNFKEQ. The CDR3 runs 14 residues. The covered CDR3 bases are TGCGCCAGCAGCCAACTAAGGGGACTAAGCGAG. It yields the protein CASSQLRGLSE. The full CDR3 protein reads CASSQLRGLSEQYF.

This clone was seen repeatedly, ten times or more. With the read ending 3 residues before the CDR3 end, the germline J gene is used to fill in that end. The chain has TRBV5-8 and TRBJ2-3; 7 bases match TRBD1. Germline loops: CDR1 SGHTS, CDR2 YDEGEE. The trim removed 3 bases at V and 2 bases at J, leaving 3 bases unmatched. The CDR3 is 14 amino acids. Partial CDR3 DNA: TGTGCCAGCAGCTCGGGACAGAACACAGATACG. Encoded protein: CASSSGQNTDT. The CDR3, in full, reads CASSSGQNTDTQYF.

On this clone: The read ends 3 residues early relative to the CDR3; the germline J gene fills the gap. The chain employs TRBV20-1 and TRBJ2-1; TRBD2 matches at 14 bases. V was clipped by 7 bases and J by 1 base; unmatched bases: 9. The CDR3 is 17 residues long. Germline CDR1 reads DFQATT; CDR2 reads SNEGSKA (reference sequence). The CDR3 DNA, read in part, is TGCAGTGTTGGAGGGGGACTAGCGGGGGCGTCCTACAATGAG. Translating it yields CSVGGGLAGASYNE. The complete CDR3 protein is CSVGGGLAGASYNEQFF.

This clone showed up many times. The read ends 3 residues early relative to the CDR3; the germline J gene fills the gap. J is TRBJ2-7 and V is TRBV2; the match to TRBD1 covers 7 bases. Germline CDR1 SNHLY, CDR2 FYNNEI. There are 14 residues in the CDR3. V was pared by 4 bases and J by 2 bases, with 5 bases of the junction left unmatched. This CDR3 reads CASSVSGQTYEQYF. CDR3 bases read: TGTGCCAGCAGTGTGTCGGGACAGACCTACGAG.

The sample holds many counts of this clone. The read comes to an end 3 residues before the CDR3 does, leaving the germline J gene to fill in the end. V is TRBV19 and J is TRBJ2-1, with TRBD2 matching 7 bases. Germline values: CDR1 LNHDA, CDR2 SQIVND (reference sequence). Trimming at V came to 7 bases and at J to 4 bases, leaving 4 bases not matched to a gene. There are 13 residues in the CDR3. The sequenced part of the CDR3 DNA is TGTGCCAGTACGCGGGAGCCTTACAATGAG. Residues: CASTREPYNE. The CDR3 reads in full as CASTREPYNEQFF.